These 31 T cell receptor beta chains originate from one sample sequenced in a study of Ad26.COV2.S vaccination and SARS-CoV-2 variants. Sequencing used immunoSEQ multiplex PCR; TCRdb keeps in-frame clones, though not all of them. This table has approximately 300,000 clones, about 82% appearing once. Treatment given: roughly 19 received Ad26.COV2.S at low or high dose, single or two shots; roughly five received placebo; per-sample allocation not given. Day 63 after the first injection of vaccine or placebo was the sampling time. Sequenced material: peripheral blood, taken in a trial of Ad26.COV2.S vaccine versus placebo. Receptors were obtained from a person between 18 and 59 years old who received the Ad26.COV2.S COVID-19 vaccine or a placebo.

Points on this clone: The same CDR3 also results from other DNA sequences found in this sample. The CDR3 sequence is CASSLDGINQPQHF. CDR3 nucleotides: TGCGCCAGCAGCTTGGATGGCATCAATCAGCCCCAGCATTTT. The chain uses TRBV5-1 and TRBJ1-5; D not resolved. Germline V gene sequence: CDR1 SGHRS, CDR2 YFSETQ. Trimming took off 0 bases at V and 3 bases at J, with 7 bases between the two ends. This CDR3 is 14 amino acids long.

The chain links TRBV9 to TRBJ1-1; D uncertain. The V end was cut by 2 bases, the J end by 3 bases, with 11 bases between. The V gene's germline CDR1 is SGDLS and CDR2 YYNGEE. This CDR3 is built from 14 residues. CDR3 nucleotides: TGTGCCAGCAGCGTCCAAAATGGGGACACTGAAGCTTTCTTT. Translating gives CASSVQNGDTEAFF.

The V gene is TRBV7-9, the J gene TRBJ2-5, with 10 bases identical to TRBD1. Germline CDR1 reads SEHNR; CDR2 reads FQNEAQ (reference sequence). This CDR3 has 15 residues. The trim removed 5 bases at V and 8 bases at J, leaving 11 bases unmatched. The CDR3 region has the DNA TGTGCCAGCAGCGGCGACTGGGACAGGGGAAAAACCCAGTACTTC. Its translation is CASSGDWDRGKTQYF. The whole variable domain, remainder taken from reference TRBV7-9 and TRBJ2-5, is DTGVSQNPRHKITKRGQNVTFRCDPISEHNRLYWYRQTLGQGPEFLTYFQNEAQLEKSRLLSDRFSAERPKGSFSTLEIQRTEQGDSAMYLCASSGDWDRGKTQYFGPGTRLLVL.

This sequence joins TRBV6-6 and TRBJ1-5, with TRBD1 identical over 8 bases. The CDR3 consists of 12 residues. The ends lost 6 bases at V and 7 bases at J; junction bases unmatched: 2. CDR1 is MNHNY and CDR2 is SVGAGI in the germline V gene (reference sequence). The CDR3 reads CASRGQGQPQHF. CDR3 sequence (DNA): TGTGCCAGCAGAGGACAGGGCCAGCCCCAGCATTTT.

The V call is TRBV10-2, the J call TRBJ2-1; possible D gene TRBD2, 7 bases. Per germline, CDR1 WSHSY and CDR2 SAAADI. Trimming took 6 bases from V and 8 from J, leaving 17 bases between them. The CDR3 length is 14 residues. The CDR3 loop is CASRIGGQVDEQFF. CDR3 sequence (DNA): TGCGCCAGCAGAATCGGGGGGCAAGTCGATGAGCAGTTCTTC.

The chain employs TRBV18 and TRBJ2-5, with D possibly being TRBD1 or TRBD2 (5 bases each). Germline assignment: CDR1 KGHSH and CDR2 LQKENI. V was clipped by 0 bases and J by 3 bases, with 11 bases between them. The CDR3 has 15 residues. The CDR3 loop is CASSPPGVTKETQYF. The CDR3 DNA reads TGTGCCAGCTCACCACCGGGGGTAACGAAAGAGACCCAGTACTTC.

V and J are TRBV12-2 and TRBJ1-6; no DNA check was done on the table's D call, TRBD1. TRBV12-2 is a recognized pseudogene. CDR3 length: 17 amino acids. The CDR3 loop reads CASRVDRGLGYNSPLHF. DNA for the CDR3: TGTGCAAGTCGCGTCGACAGGGGGCTAGGATATAATTCACCCCTCCACTTT.

J is TRBJ2-3 and V is TRBV5-1; D remains unclear. Looked up from germline, CDR1 is SGHRS and CDR2 is YFSETQ. The CDR3 extends over 14 amino acids. V shed 0 bases and J shed 3 bases, with 8 bases lying between them. The CDR3 reads CASSLEPETDTQYF. The CDR3 bases are TGCGCCAGCAGCTTGGAACCCGAAACAGATACGCAGTATTTT. Variable domain in full (rest from reference TRBV5-1 and TRBJ2-3): KAGVTQTPRYLIKTRGQQVTLSCSPISGHRSVSWYQQTPGQGLQFLFEYFSETQRNKGNFPGRFSGRQFSNSRSEMNVSTLELGDSALYLCASSLEPETDTQYFGPGTRLTVL.

V is TRBV6-5 and J is TRBJ2-3; TRBD1 aligns across 10 bases. The ends lost 4 bases at V and 4 bases at J; junction bases unmatched: 8. The CDR3 sequence is 16 residues long. Germline CDR1 reads MNHEY; CDR2 reads SVGAGI. This CDR3 is CASSSLGQGVADTQYF. The DNA for the CDR3 is TGTGCCAGCAGTTCCTTAGGACAGGGGGTCGCAGATACGCAGTATTTT.

The chain has TRBV15 and TRBJ1-4, with D unclear. The CDR3 covers 14 residues. The ends were cut back, 4 bases at V and 5 bases at J, with 11 bases in the middle. Germline V lookup: CDR1 LNHNV, CDR2 YYDKDF (reference sequence). This CDR3 is CATSTGAENEKLFF. The CDR3 DNA reads as TGTGCCACCAGCACCGGAGCGGAAAATGAAAAACTGTTTTTT.

The J gene is TRBJ2-7, the V gene TRBV7-6; 9 bases match TRBD1. J gave up 7 bases and V 5 bases, and 9 bases lay outside the gene matches. CDR3 length: 14 residues. Germline V gives CDR1 SGHVS, CDR2 FNYEAQ. CDR3 protein: CASSPWDRVIEQYF. CDR3 in DNA: TGTGCCAGCAGCCCCTGGGACAGGGTAATAGAGCAGTACTTC.

This chain links TRBV28 with TRBJ2-6; the D is unclear. Deletions cut 2 bases from V and 5 bases from J, with 4 bases between. The length of the CDR3 is 13 residues. Germline CDR1 and CDR2: MDHEN and SYDVKM. Here the CDR3 DNA reads TGTGCCAGCAGTTTAGTAAGGGCCAACGTCCTGACTTTC. Translation: CASSLVRANVLTF.

The rearrangement links TRBV11-2 to TRBJ1-2, with D perhaps TRBD1 (5 bases). Trimming removed 3 bases at V and 5 bases at J, with 13 bases between. This CDR3 has 14 amino acids. Germline CDR1 is SGHAT and CDR2 is FQNNGV. The CDR3 region has the DNA TGTGCCAGCAGCTTTGAGGTGACAGTGTATGGCTACACCTTC. It encodes CASSFEVTVYGYTF.

This sequence joins TRBV15 and TRBJ2-7, with a possible D match to TRBD1 (8 bases). V was trimmed by 0 bases and J by 0 bases, leaving 27 bases between them. This CDR3 contains 21 residues. Germline V gives CDR1 LNHNV, CDR2 YYDKDF (reference sequence). CDR3 coding DNA: TGTGCCACCAGCAGAGATCCCCCGAGACAGGGGTCCAGGGGGGGCTCCTACGAGCAGTACTTC. Translation gives CATSRDPPRQGSRGGSYEQYF.

This chain uses TRBV9 with TRBJ2-2; D is unresolved. V dropped 1 base and J dropped 0 bases, with 10 bases sitting between them. The V gene's germline CDR1 is SGDLS and CDR2 YYNGEE. The CDR3 has 16 residues. CDR3 DNA sequence: TGTGCCAGCAGCGTAAGTAGTGGGGCGAACACCGGGGAGCTGTTTTTT. Translation: CASSVSSGANTGELFF.

The chain is built from TRBV12-3 or TRBV12-4 and TRBJ1-2; D remains unclear. The CDR3 covers 12 residues. V lost 2 bases and J lost 6, with 7 bases in between. In nucleotides, the CDR3 is TGTGCCAGCAGTTTATTTCGAAATGGCTACACCTTC. It is translated as CASSLFRNGYTF.

This chain uses TRBV28 with TRBJ2-1; D uncertain. This CDR3 is built from 12 residues. V shed 5 bases and J shed 9 bases, with 11 bases lying between them. The V gene's germline CDR1 is MDHEN and CDR2 SYDVKM. CDR3 region: CASSLLVGEQFF. The CDR3, as DNA: TGTGCCAGCAGTCTTCTAGTCGGTGAGCAGTTCTTC. Drawing the rest from reference TRBV28 and TRBJ2-1, the complete variable domain is DVKVTQSSRYLVKRTGEKVFLECVQDMDHENMFWYRQDPGLGLRLIYFSYDVKMKEKGDIPEGYSVSREKKERFSLILESASTNQTSMYLCASSLLVGEQFFGPGTRLTVL.

CDR3 region: CASSQDGSGGGTDTQYF. DNA for the CDR3: TGCGCCAGCAGCCAAGATGGGAGCGGGGGGGGCACAGATACGCAGTATTTT. V usage is TRBV4-1 and J usage is TRBJ2-3; 10 bases agree with TRBD2. V lost 0 bases to trimming and J lost 1 base; unmatched junction nucleotides: 4. The germline gives CDR1 MGHRA, CDR2 YSYEKL. The CDR3 spans 17 residues.

V gene TRBV4-1 combines with J gene TRBJ2-6; 9 nucleotides line up with TRBD1. CDR1 MGHRA and CDR2 YSYEKL come from the germline V gene. V gave up 8 bases and J gave up 0 bases; unmatched junction bases: 8. CDR3 size: 17 residues. Written as DNA, the CDR3 is TGCGCCAGCGGAGGGACAGGGATTAGCTCTGGGGCCAACGTCCTGACTTTC. Translation gives CASGGTGISSGANVLTF.

The J gene is TRBJ1-2, the V gene TRBV7-2, with D possibly matching TRBD1 (6 bases). Germline lookup yields CDR1 SGHTA and CDR2 FQGNSA. Trimming stripped 6 bases from V and 8 bases from J, with 16 bases between. The length of the CDR3 is 13 residues. This chain's CDR3 is CASRPGGARGYTF. CDR3 DNA: TGTGCCAGCAGGCCCGGGGGGGCGCGGGGCTACACCTTC. Drawing the rest from reference TRBV7-2 and TRBJ1-2, the complete variable domain is GAGVSQSPSNKVTEKGKDVELRCDPISGHTALYWYRQSLGQGLEFLIYFQGNSAPDKSGLPSDRFSAERTGGSVSTLTIQRTQQEDSAVYLCASRPGGARGYTFGSGTRLTVV.

This clone is a singleton in its sample. This sequence joins TRBV2 and TRBJ1-1, with D unresolved. The V gene's germline CDR1 is SNHLY and CDR2 FYNNEI. The CDR3 sequence is 13 residues long. V gave up 4 bases and J gave up 4 bases, with 10 bases separating them. CDR3: CASSGSGSTEAFF. The CDR3 nucleotides are TGTGCCAGCAGTGGCTCGGGATCCACTGAAGCTTTCTTT.

J is TRBJ2-7 and V is TRBV18, with TRBD1 as a possible D gene (6 bases). Germline CDR1 reads KGHSH; CDR2 reads LQKENI. This CDR3 contains 14 residues. V lost 6 bases and J lost 9, with 21 bases in between. This CDR3 is CASSRDRPQVRQYF. In DNA form, the CDR3 reads TGTGCCAGCTCCCGAGACAGGCCGCAGGTCCGGCAGTACTTC. Combining the CDR3 with reference TRBV18 and TRBJ2-7 gives the whole variable domain NAGVMQNPRHLVRRRGQEARLRCSPMKGHSHVYWYRQLPEEGLKFMVYLQKENIIDESGMPKERFSAEFPKEGPSILRIQQVVRGDSAAYFCASSRDRPQVRQYFGPGTRLTVT.

The V call is TRBV4-2, the J call TRBJ2-1; 13 bases map to TRBD2. This CDR3 comprises 15 residues. The trim removed 1 base at V and 8 bases at J, leaving 2 bases unmatched. Germline lookup yields CDR1 LGHNA and CDR2 YNFKEQ. CDR3 nucleotides: TGTGCCAGCAGCCAAGGACTAGCGGGGGGTGATGAGCAGTTCTTC. Translation: CASSQGLAGGDEQFF.

V usage is TRBV5-1 and J usage is TRBJ2-3; TRBD1 agrees at 7 bases. Trimming took 5 bases from V and 0 from J; bases not matched to a gene: 6. The germline V gene has CDR1 SGHRS and CDR2 YFSETQ. This CDR3 contains 15 residues. In nucleotides, the CDR3 is TGCGCCAGCAGAAGAGGGGGCGGCAGCACAGATACGCAGTATTTT. This codes for CASRRGGGSTDTQYF.

The count of this clone is one. V usage is TRBV5-1 and J usage is TRBJ1-2, with D possibly TRBD1 on 6 matching bases. The CDR3 runs to 13 residues. Germline V gene sequence: CDR1 SGHRS, CDR2 YFSETQ. V was cut by 2 bases and J by 2 bases, with 7 bases left in between. The CDR3 protein is CASSFTGNYGYTF. Written as DNA, the CDR3 is TGCGCCAGCAGCTTTACAGGGAACTATGGCTACACCTTC.

The chain couples TRBV28 to TRBJ1-2, with TRBD1 as a possible D gene (6 bases). V gave up 5 bases and J gave up 3 bases, with 10 bases separating them. The CDR3 extends over 13 amino acids. Germline CDR1 reads MDHEN; CDR2 reads SYDVKM. For the CDR3, the DNA is TGTGCCAGCAGTCGGGCAGGGGACTATGGCTACACCTTC. Protein product: CASSRAGDYGYTF.

The V gene is TRBV12-3 or TRBV12-4, the J gene TRBJ1-2; no clear D. The CDR3 consists of 12 residues. The germline V and J ends were trimmed by 0 bases and 11 bases, with 10 bases remaining between them. This CDR3 is CASSLAPAPYTF. Here the CDR3 DNA reads TGTGCCAGCAGTTTAGCCCCCGCCCCTTACACCTTC.

A word on this clone: At one boundary the junction diverges from the germline segment, which might be a read error. This specimen includes other DNA sequences encoding the same CDR3. This chain links TRBV3-1 (or the pseudogene TRBV3-2) with TRBJ1-1, with D unresolved. The CDR3 runs to 14 residues. CDR1 is LGHDT, CDR2 YNNKEL, per germline (reference sequence). This CDR3 reads CASSLRRVNTEAFF. DNA for the CDR3: TGTGCCAGTAGCCTACGAAGAGTGAACACTGAAGCTTTCTTT.

This chain connects TRBV6-5 to TRBJ2-7; D ambiguous. V lost 8 bases and J 0 bases, leaving 5 bases between the germline ends. The CDR3 covers 11 residues. Germline CDR1 and CDR2: MNHEY and SVGAGI. Here the CDR3 reads CASDTSYEQYF. The CDR3 coding sequence is TGTGCCAGCGACACCTCCTACGAGCAGTACTTC.

The V and J genes are TRBV28 and TRBJ2-5, with unresolved D. Trimming removed 8 bases from V and 7 bases from J, with 17 bases in between. This CDR3 has 13 amino acids. The V gene's germline CDR1 is MDHEN and CDR2 SYDVKM. Written as DNA, the CDR3 is TGTGCCAGCCTCGATCACGCTATTTCGACCCAGTACTTC. Its protein is CASLDHAISTQYF. The full variable domain, its missing parts supplied by reference TRBV28 and TRBJ2-5, is DVKVTQSSRYLVKRTGEKVFLECVQDMDHENMFWYRQDPGLGLRLIYFSYDVKMKEKGDIPEGYSVSREKKERFSLILESASTNQTSMYLCASLDHAISTQYFGPGTRLLVL.

V usage is TRBV5-4 and J usage is TRBJ1-2; the D is unclear. CDR1 is SGHNT, CDR2 YYREEE, per germline (reference sequence). This CDR3 is built from 13 residues. V lost 0 bases and J 5 bases, leaving 8 bases between the germline ends. The CDR3 region has the DNA TGTGCCAGCAGCTTGGAAACTTTATATGGCTACACCTTC. Amino acid sequence: CASSLETLYGYTF.